This T cell receptor (beta chain) was identified in a study of blood T cell repertoires in COVID-19. Only in-frame clones appear in the TCRdb table, and some are missing; sequencing was by immunoSEQ multiplex PCR. The sample gives roughly 160,000 clones, 70% to 90% of which show up once; 0.45% to 0.6% is in the top ten. Germline V gene sequence: CDR1 SGHRS, CDR2 YFSETQ. This CDR3 has 14 amino acids. The V gene lost 5 bases and the J gene lost 6 bases, with 18 bases spanning the gap. The J gene is TRBJ2-7, the V gene TRBV5-1; the D gene is possibly TRBD1 (6 bases). Sequenced: peripheral blood. The sequence was collected from a man aged 55 to 70 with COVID-19, enrolled during active disease. CDR3 loop: CASRGAGANLEQYF. For the CDR3, the DNA is TGCGCCAGCAGGGGGGCCGGGGCGAACCTCGAGCAGTACTTC.